These 9 T cell receptor beta chains were all obtained from the same sample, sequenced in a study of cytomegalovirus exposure and HLA in healthy donors. TCRdb keeps only in-frame clones here, not all; method: immunoSEQ multiplex PCR. Seen here are some 330,000 clones, roughly 85% observed once, and the top ten hold more than 0.8%. Sequencing input: PBMCs. These receptor sequences come from a young woman in good health and CMV-seronegative.

The chain joins TRBV7-8 to TRBJ2-7; no reliable D call. This CDR3 has 12 residues. V was trimmed by 3 bases and J by 4 bases, leaving 7 bases between them. Germline lookup yields CDR1 SGHVS and CDR2 FQNEAQ. CDR3 nucleotide sequence: TGTGCCAGCAGCTTTCCCCCGTACGAGCAGTACTTC. This encodes CASSFPPYEQYF.

This sequence joins TRBV30 and TRBJ2-5; D possibly corresponds to TRBD1 (6 bases). This CDR3 region has 13 residues. V was shortened by 2 bases and J by 5 bases, with 12 bases between the two germline ends. Germline-derived CDR1 and CDR2 are GTSNPN and SVGIG (reference sequence). For the CDR3, the DNA is TGTGCCTGGAGTCAAGGACAGACGGAGACCCAGTACTTC. It translates to CAWSQGQTETQYF.

The chain employs TRBV11-2 and TRBJ2-7; tentatively, D is TRBD1 (5 bases). The CDR3 loop spans 14 amino acids. Germline V gene sequence: CDR1 SGHAT, CDR2 FQNNGV. V gave up 5 bases and J gave up 7 bases, with 18 bases separating them. CDR3 in amino acids: CASSLLTQEGEQYF. CDR3 sequence (DNA): TGTGCCAGCAGCCTACTTACACAGGAAGGGGAGCAGTACTTC.

The sample holds a few counts of this clone. The V gene is TRBV4-2, the J gene TRBJ2-2; tentative D call: TRBD2 (5 bases). The CDR3 length is 14 residues. Trimming cost V 4 bases and J 4 bases, with 10 bases left between them. The V gene's germline CDR1 is LGHNA and CDR2 YNFKEQ. CDR3 sequence: CASSPGIVTGELFF. The CDR3 DNA reads TGTGCCAGCAGCCCCGGGATTGTCACCGGGGAGCTGTTTTTT.

The genes are TRBV6-5 and TRBJ2-3, with no clear D. CDR3 length: 15 amino acids. The germline V and J ends were trimmed by 6 bases and 1 base, with 14 bases remaining between them. Germline values: CDR1 MNHEY, CDR2 SVGAGI. For the CDR3, the DNA is TGTGCCAGCAGCCCAAGTTTTACTGGCACAGATACGCAGTATTTT. It translates to CASSPSFTGTDTQYF.

Many counts were recorded for this clone. The gene calls are TRBV7-9 and TRBJ2-7; perhaps TRBD2 as D (6 bases). CDR1 is SEHNR, CDR2 FQNEAQ, per germline (reference sequence). The CDR3 contains 15 residues. Trimming stripped 5 bases from V and 7 bases from J, with 21 bases between. The CDR3 sequence is CASSPRTNIIPEQYF. The DNA of the CDR3 is TGTGCCAGCAGCCCTCGGACTAATATCATCCCGGAGCAGTACTTC. The variable domain in full, with the rest retrieved from reference TRBV7-9 and TRBJ2-7, is DTGVSQNPRHKITKRGQNVTFRCDPISEHNRLYWYRQTLGQGPEFLTYFQNEAQLEKSRLLSDRFSAERPKGSFSTLEIQRTEQGDSAMYLCASSPRTNIIPEQYFGPGTRLTVT.

V is TRBV25-1 and J is TRBJ2-7, with D possibly TRBD2 on 6 matching bases. Germline V lookup: CDR1 MGHDK, CDR2 SYGVNS. The CDR3 has 15 residues. V lost 1 base, J lost 2 bases, and 12 bases lay in between. The CDR3 coding sequence is TGTGCCAGCAGTGAATCCCTGGAGGGGACCTACGAGCAGTACTTC. This sequence encodes CASSESLEGTYEQYF.

The rearrangement links TRBV10-3 to TRBJ1-2; D may be TRBD1 (6 bases). The V end was cut by 0 bases, the J end by 5 bases, with 13 bases between. This CDR3 has 15 amino acids. Germline V CDR1 and CDR2: ENHRY, SYGVKD. The CDR3 loop reads CAISESGGPGYGYTF. The CDR3 DNA reads as TGTGCCATCAGTGAGTCCGGGGGGCCGGGGTATGGCTACACCTTC.

This chain connects TRBV7-9 to TRBJ2-2; 10 bases agree with TRBD1. Looked up from germline, CDR1 is SEHNR and CDR2 is FQNEAQ (reference sequence). The CDR3 is 15 residues long. V shed 5 bases, J shed 3 bases, and the junction held 3 bases outside the gene matches. The CDR3 DNA sequence: TGTGCCAGCAGCCCAGGACAGGGGGACACCGGGGAGCTGTTTTTT. It specifies CASSPGQGDTGELFF.